This TCR beta chain was obtained from a study of T cells expressing NK-cell markers. Study summary: Out of eight donors sequenced, seven tested HCMV-seropositive and the remaining one seronegative.

Findings of the study overall: It remained uncertain whether the expanded NKG2C+ T cell clones were specific for HCMV antigens.

Regarding this clonotype: The antigen is unknown.

Reprocessing the 5' RACE reads, TCRdb reports a single entry for every CDR3 protein and omits DNA. The sample shows 350,000 to 500,000 distinct CDR3 sequences, and more than 7% sits with its ten largest clones. The specimen was blood T cells: a sorted CD56 or NKG2C T cell subset, CD4+ or CD8+ T cells, or bulk PBMC T cells (not recorded which). This TCR was recovered from a woman aged 18-70 years in good health.

Here the CDR3 reads CSARAGAGGPDTQYF. The chain couples TRBV20-1 to TRBJ2-3; no DNA is available, so the TRBD1 call from TCRdb remains unchecked. Germline V CDR1 and CDR2: DFQATT, SNEGSKA (reference sequence). There are 15 residues in the CDR3.